What follows describes a single T cell receptor (beta chain). The same CDR3 can be traced to other DNA sequences in this sample. Adults between roughly 18 and 89 years of age took part from fewer than 30 US areas. This entry is derived from a study of blood T cell repertoires in COVID-19. Study context: Whether acute or convalescent, the COVID-19 samples came from the United States, Italy and Spain.

Here immunoSEQ multiplex PCR was the method, and the copy in TCRdb shows in-frame clones only, minus some. Found here are around 150,000 clones, about 80% of them singletons; the top ten hold approximately 3%. The CDR3 extends over 14 amino acids. Germline assignment: CDR1 LGHNA and CDR2 YNFKEQ. Trimming shortened V by 8 bases and J by 5 bases, and 19 bases separated the two germline ends. The rearrangement uses TRBV4-2 and TRBJ2-7; tentatively, D is TRBD2 (6 bases). This receptor was taken from a woman aged 60-75 years who had recovered from COVID-19. The sample consisted of PBMCs or T cells enriched from blood (not recorded which). CDR3 coding DNA: TGTGCCAGCTCTTATAGCGGTTTTCAGGACGAGCAGTACTTC. This translates into CASSYSGFQDEQYF.